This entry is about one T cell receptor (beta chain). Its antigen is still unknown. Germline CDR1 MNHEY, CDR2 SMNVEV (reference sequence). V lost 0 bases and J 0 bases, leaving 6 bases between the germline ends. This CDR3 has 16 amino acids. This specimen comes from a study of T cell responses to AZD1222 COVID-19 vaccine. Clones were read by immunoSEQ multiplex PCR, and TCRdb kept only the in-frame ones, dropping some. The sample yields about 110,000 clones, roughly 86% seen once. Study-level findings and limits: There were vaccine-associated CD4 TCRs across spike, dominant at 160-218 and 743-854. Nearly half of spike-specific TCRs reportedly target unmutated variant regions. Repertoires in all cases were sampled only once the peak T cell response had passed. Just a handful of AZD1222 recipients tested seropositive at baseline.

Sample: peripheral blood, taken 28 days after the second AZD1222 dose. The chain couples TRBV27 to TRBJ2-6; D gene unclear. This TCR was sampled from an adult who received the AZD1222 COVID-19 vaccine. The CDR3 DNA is TGTGCCAGCAGTTTATCGACGGGCTCTGGGGCCAACGTCCTGACTTTC. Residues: CASSLSTGSGANVLTF.